Each of the 21 T cell receptor beta chains below was sequenced from the same sample in a study of beta chain features in type 1 diabetes. General study results and limits: In every one of the four CD4+ subsets, TCRB CDR3s were moderately but significantly shorter in Type 1 diabetes patients.

These TCRs' antigens remain unknown. Reverse transcribing all isolated RNA meant expressed TCRB transcripts were sequenced. Clones were read by immunoSEQ multiplex PCR, and TCRdb kept only the in-frame ones, dropping some. This table has some 350,000 clones, 13% appearing once. The sample was naive CD4+ T cells from blood. These receptors were collected from a woman under 30 with type 1 diabetes.

This clone was observed a few times. The chain carries TRBV2 and TRBJ2-7; TRBD2 matches 8 bases. The CDR3 loop spans 16 amino acids. After removal of 6 bases from V and 2 bases from J, the junction contained 12 bases not matched to a gene. Germline V gives CDR1 SNHLY, CDR2 FYNNEI. The CDR3 here is CASSQYPGLVTYEQYF. CDR3 DNA sequence: TGTGCCAGCAGCCAGTATCCGGGACTAGTTACCTACGAGCAGTACTTC. The variable domain in full, with the rest retrieved from reference TRBV2 and TRBJ2-7, is EPEVTQTPSHQVTQMGQEVILRCVPISNHLYFYWYRQILGQKVEFLVSFYNNEISEKSEIFDDQFSVERPDGSNFTLKIRSTKLEDSAMYFCASSQYPGLVTYEQYFGPGTRLTVT.

The DNA for the CDR3 is TGTGCCAGCAACTCCGGACAGGTATATTTGCCCTACAATGAGCAGTTCTTC. It encodes CASNSGQVYLPYNEQFF. This chain uses TRBV27 with TRBJ2-1; 7 bases agree with TRBD1. Germline loops: CDR1 MNHEY, CDR2 SMNVEV (reference sequence). CDR3 length: 17 residues. V shed 7 bases and J 2 bases; nucleotides not matched to a gene: 14.

This chain links TRBV20-1 with TRBJ2-5; D is undetermined. The CDR3 length is 11 residues. CDR1 DFQATT and CDR2 SNEGSKA come from the germline V gene (reference sequence). Trimming stripped 6 bases from V and 5 bases from J, with 10 bases between. CDR3 coding DNA: TGCAGTGCAGCCCCTACGGAGACCCAGTACTTC. The encoded protein is CSAAPTETQYF.

This clone was counted between two and nine times. The chain is built from TRBV7-2 and TRBJ2-1; 7 bases map to TRBD2. The V gene's germline CDR1 is SGHTA and CDR2 FQGNSA. The CDR3 runs to 14 residues. The V gene end was trimmed by 8 bases and the J gene end by 3 bases; junction bases not matched to a gene: 7. The CDR3 region has the DNA TGTGCCAGCTTAAGGGACTACGACTACAATGAGCAGTTCTTC. It yields the protein CASLRDYDYNEQFF.

This clone was seen a handful of times. Written as DNA, the CDR3 is TGTGCCAGCACCTACACCGGGGAGCTGTTTTTT. This codes for CASTYTGELFF. The J gene is TRBJ2-2, the V gene TRBV7-2; D remains unclear. Germline CDR1 and CDR2: SGHTA and FQGNSA. Trimming cost V 7 bases and J 3 bases, with 3 bases left between them. This CDR3 region has 11 residues.

This clone was found a few times. This rearrangement joins TRBV28 to TRBJ2-7; TRBD1 agrees at 10 bases. CDR1 and CDR2 from the germline V gene are MDHEN and SYDVKM. This CDR3 is 14 amino acids long. The trim removed 3 bases at V and 6 bases at J, leaving 5 bases unmatched. The CDR3 sequence is CASSLGTGVSEQYF. In DNA form, the CDR3 reads TGTGCCAGCAGTTTGGGGACAGGGGTTAGCGAGCAGTACTTC.

This clone was seen only a few times. V gene TRBV27 combines with J gene TRBJ2-7, with 7 bases identical to TRBD2. This CDR3 has 15 residues. J lost 2 bases, V lost 0 bases, and 4 bases had no gene match. Looked up from germline, CDR1 is MNHEY and CDR2 is SMNVEV (reference sequence). In DNA, the CDR3 is TGTGCCAGCAGTTTATCGGGCGGGAGCCCCTACGAGCAGTACTTC. Its protein product is CASSLSGGSPYEQYF.

This clone has a handful of counts. The chain recombines TRBV7-2 with TRBJ1-2, with D unclear. Germline V gene lookup returns CDR1 SGHTA and CDR2 FQGNSA. Trimming pared 3 bases from V and 2 bases from J, leaving 7 bases between. The CDR3 is 13 residues long. CDR3 bases: TGTGCCAGCAGCTTCGCGGGAAACTATGGCTACACCTTC. Its protein is CASSFAGNYGYTF.

Only a few counts were recorded for this clone. V usage is TRBV28 and J usage is TRBJ2-7; maybe TRBD1 (7 bases). V lost 4 bases and J 1 base, leaving 14 bases between the germline ends. The CDR3 loop spans 15 amino acids. Per the germline V gene, CDR1 is MDHEN and CDR2 is SYDVKM. The CDR3 DNA follows: TGTGCCAGCAGTTCAGGGGCAGGGGGGTCCTACGAGCAGTACGTC. Amino acids: CASSSGAGGSYEQYV.

CDR3 sequence reads: CASSSKSGVVGAHQPQHF. The DNA for the CDR3 is TGTGCCAGCAGTTCCAAATCGGGCGTAGTGGGAGCCCATCAGCCCCAGCATTTT. The V gene is TRBV27, the J gene TRBJ1-5, with unresolved D. Germline-derived CDR1 and CDR2 are MNHEY and SMNVEV (reference sequence). The CDR3 loop spans 18 amino acids. Trimming left V 4 bases short and J 5 bases short, with 24 bases between.

This clone was observed a few times. This chain connects TRBV11-2 to TRBJ2-7; TRBD1 matches at 7 bases. The V segment lost 6 bases and the J segment 2 bases; nucleotides outside the gene matches: 7. Germline V gene data show CDR1 as SGHAT and CDR2 as FQNNGV. This CDR3 is 14 amino acids long. CDR3 protein: CASSPTGSPYEQYF. In DNA, the CDR3 is TGTGCCAGCAGTCCGACAGGGTCGCCCTACGAGCAGTACTTC.

The rearrangement joins TRBV7-9 to TRBJ2-1, with a possible D match to TRBD2 (5 bases). With 2 bases removed from V and 9 bases from J, the gap between germline ends came to 8 bases. Germline V CDR1 and CDR2: SEHNR, FQNEAQ (reference sequence). There are 12 residues in the CDR3. In nucleotides, the CDR3 is TGTGCCAGCAGCTTAAGTCTAGCTGAGCAGTTCTTC. It is translated as CASSLSLAEQFF.

This clone was counted only a few times. This chain links TRBV5-1 with TRBJ1-2; the match to TRBD1 covers 9 bases. Germline CDR1 and CDR2: SGHRS and YFSETQ. This CDR3 has 15 amino acids. V shed 4 bases, J shed 4 bases, and the junction held 8 bases outside the gene matches. CDR3 nucleotides: TGCGCCAGCAGCCCTGGGACAGGGAAGACCTATGGCTACACCTTC. Its protein is CASSPGTGKTYGYTF.

The chain uses TRBV28 and TRBJ2-1; 11 positions match TRBD2. There are 14 residues in the CDR3. The germline V gene encodes CDR1 MDHEN and CDR2 SYDVKM. The V and J ends lost 6 bases and 4 bases, in that order; junction bases with no gene match: 2. The CDR3 nucleotides are TGTGCCAGCAGGGGACTAGCGGTATACAATGAGCAGTTCTTC. It yields the protein CASRGLAVYNEQFF.

This sequence joins TRBV6-1 and TRBJ2-7; a weak D match, TRBD1 (6 bases). This CDR3 region has 13 residues. From germline, CDR1 is MNHNS and CDR2 SASEGT. V lost 5 bases and J lost 8, with 16 bases in between. The DNA for the CDR3 is TGTGCCAGCAGTCCGGACAGTAAAGTTAAGCAGTACGTC. Protein product: CASSPDSKVKQYV.

This clone was observed a few times. The J gene is TRBJ1-1, the V gene TRBV6-1, with D possibly being TRBD1 (5 bases). The CDR3 length is 15 residues. Deletions cut 7 bases from V and 6 bases from J, with 21 bases between. Germline loops: CDR1 MNHNS, CDR2 SASEGT. CDR3 nucleotide sequence: TGTGCCAGCAAAGCCGGGTTAGGGGCTAGCGCTGAAGCTTTCTTT. This gives the protein CASKAGLGASAEAFF.

This chain links TRBV11-2 with TRBJ2-1; 8 nucleotides match TRBD2. Germline loops: CDR1 SGHAT, CDR2 FQNNGV. Trimming at V came to 1 base and at J to 9 bases, leaving 5 bases not matched to a gene. The CDR3 is 14 residues long. The CDR3 DNA sequence: TGTGCCAGCAGCTTAGTAGCGGGATCAAGTGAGCAGTTCTTC. Amino acid sequence: CASSLVAGSSEQFF.

This clone was counted between two and nine times. The chain recombines TRBV30 with TRBJ2-7; a weak D match, TRBD2 (5 bases). The germline V gene has CDR1 GTSNPN and CDR2 SVGIG (reference sequence). V lost 0 bases, J lost 3 bases, and 6 bases lay in between. CDR3 length equals 12 residues. CDR3 coding DNA: TGTGCCTGGAGTGTGGGGAGCTACGAGCAGTACTTC. It specifies CAWSVGSYEQYF. Combining the CDR3 with reference TRBV30 and TRBJ2-7 gives the whole variable domain SQTIHQWPATLVQPVGSPLSLECTVEGTSNPNLYWYRQAAGRGLQLLFYSVGIGQISSEVPQNLSASRPQDRQFILSSKKLLLSDSGFYLCAWSVGSYEQYFGPGTRLTVT.

This clone has just one count. V gene TRBV7-9 combines with J gene TRBJ2-5; D possibly corresponds to TRBD2 (6 bases). The CDR3 runs 10 residues. With 8 bases removed from V and 5 bases from J, the gap between germline ends came to 6 bases. Germline CDR1 and CDR2: SEHNR and FQNEAQ (reference sequence). The CDR3 here is CASRGETQYF. The CDR3 DNA is TGTGCCAGCCGGGGGGAGACCCAGTACTTC.

This chain links TRBV29-1 with TRBJ1-4; D may be TRBD1 (5 bases). V was shortened by 5 bases and J by 8 bases, with 12 bases between the two germline ends. The CDR3 length is 12 residues. The germline CDR1 and CDR2 sequences are SQVTM and ANQGSEA. This CDR3 reads CSVQGNEEKLFF. CDR3 DNA sequence: TGCAGCGTTCAGGGTAATGAGGAAAAACTGTTTTTT.

The chain recombines TRBV4-3 with TRBJ2-1; the match to TRBD2 covers 8 bases. V trimming: 1 base; J trimming: 10 bases; junction bases outside the gene matches: 15. The CDR3 is made up of 17 amino acids. Per germline, CDR1 LGHNA and CDR2 YSLEER. CDR3 loop: CASSQVLAGRAKAEQFF. The CDR3 nucleotides read TGCGCCAGCAGCCAAGTTTTGGCCGGGAGGGCCAAGGCCGAGCAGTTCTTC.